The TCR beta chain described here comes from a study of spatial heterogeneity in lung cancer. Overall study context: More than eight raw reads, on average, carried each unique TCR and UMI combination.

The sample's time point: sample taken at primary tumor resection. The donors, more than 55 patients with untreated early-stage non-small cell lung cancer, provided the samples. This clonotype was counted only a few times. Its antigen remains unknown. In TCRdb, the 5' RACE reads were re-called with MiXCR into one record per CDR3 protein. This sample has approximately 3,700 distinct CDR3 sequences, with 5% to 6% found just once. Findings of the study overall: Mutation tallies in tumors tracked expanded intratumoral alpha and beta TCR counts.

This material consisted of lung tumor tissue, taken at surgery. The sequence was obtained from a female donor with early-stage non-small cell lung cancer.

The DNA for the CDR3 is TGTGCCAGCAGCTTACCACTTCCCTCCTACGAGCAGTACTTC. Translation gives CASSLPLPSYEQYF. The gene calls are TRBV7-2 and TRBJ2-7; D is ambiguous. Germline V gene lookup returns CDR1 SGHTA and CDR2 FQGNSA. This CDR3 region has 14 residues. V gave up 2 bases and J gave up 0 bases, with 8 bases separating them.